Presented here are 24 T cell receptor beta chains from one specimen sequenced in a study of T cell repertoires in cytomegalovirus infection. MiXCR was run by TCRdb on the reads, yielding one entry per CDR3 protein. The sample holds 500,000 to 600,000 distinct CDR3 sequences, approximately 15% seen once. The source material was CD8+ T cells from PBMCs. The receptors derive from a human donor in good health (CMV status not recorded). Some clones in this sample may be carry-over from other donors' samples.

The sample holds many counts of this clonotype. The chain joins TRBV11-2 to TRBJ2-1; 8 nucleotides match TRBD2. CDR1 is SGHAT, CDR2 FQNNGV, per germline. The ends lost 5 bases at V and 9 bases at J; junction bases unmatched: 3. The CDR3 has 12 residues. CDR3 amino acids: CASSRTSSEQFF. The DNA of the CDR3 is TGTGCCAGCAGCCGGACTAGCAGTGAGCAGTTCTTC.

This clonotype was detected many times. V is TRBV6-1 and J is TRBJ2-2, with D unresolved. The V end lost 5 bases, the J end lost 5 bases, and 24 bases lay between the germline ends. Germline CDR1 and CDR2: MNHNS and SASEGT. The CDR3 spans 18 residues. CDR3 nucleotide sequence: TGTGCCAGCAGTCCCCATAGGATCGGGCCCCTGGGGACCGGGGAGCTGTTTTTT. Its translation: CASSPHRIGPLGTGELFF.

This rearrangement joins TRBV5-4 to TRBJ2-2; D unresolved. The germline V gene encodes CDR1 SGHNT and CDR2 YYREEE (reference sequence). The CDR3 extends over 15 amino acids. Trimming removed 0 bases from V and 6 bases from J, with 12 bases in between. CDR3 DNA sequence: TGTGCCAGCAGCTTGGTTATCGAGGACGCCGGGGAGCTGTTTTTT. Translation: CASSLVIEDAGELFF. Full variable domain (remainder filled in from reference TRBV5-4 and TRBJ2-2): ETGVTQSPTHLIKTRGQQVTLRCSSQSGHNTVSWYQQALGQGPQFIFQYYREEENGRGNFPPRFSGLQFPNYSSELNVNALELDDSALYLCASSLVIEDAGELFFGEGSRLTVL.

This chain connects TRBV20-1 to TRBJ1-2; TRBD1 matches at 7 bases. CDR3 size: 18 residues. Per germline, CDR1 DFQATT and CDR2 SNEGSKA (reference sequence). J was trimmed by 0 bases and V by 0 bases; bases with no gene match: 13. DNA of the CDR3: TGCAGTGCTAGAGATGCAGTGGTGAGGGACAGCCCTAACTATGGCTACACCTTC. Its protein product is CSARDAVVRDSPNYGYTF.

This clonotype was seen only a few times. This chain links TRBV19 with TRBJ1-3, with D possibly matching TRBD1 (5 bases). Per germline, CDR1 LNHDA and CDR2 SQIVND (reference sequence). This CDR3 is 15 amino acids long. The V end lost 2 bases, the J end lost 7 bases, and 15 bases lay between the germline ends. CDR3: CASSISSGTLNTIYF. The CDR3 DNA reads TGTGCCAGTAGTATAAGCTCTGGGACTCTGAACACCATATATTTT.

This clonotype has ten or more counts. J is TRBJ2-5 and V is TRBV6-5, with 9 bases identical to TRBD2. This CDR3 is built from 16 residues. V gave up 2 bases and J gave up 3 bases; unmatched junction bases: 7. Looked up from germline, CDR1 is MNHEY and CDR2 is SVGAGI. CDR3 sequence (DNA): TGTGCCAGCAGTTACCCGGGACTAGCAGGAGAAGAGACCCAGTACTTC. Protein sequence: CASSYPGLAGEETQYF.

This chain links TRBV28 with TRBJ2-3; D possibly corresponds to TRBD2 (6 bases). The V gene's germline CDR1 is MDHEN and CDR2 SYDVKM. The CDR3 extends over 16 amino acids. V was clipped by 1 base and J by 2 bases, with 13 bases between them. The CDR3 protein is CASSLSRDLITDTQYF. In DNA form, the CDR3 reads TGTGCCAGCAGTTTATCCCGGGACTTGATCACAGATACGCAGTATTTT.

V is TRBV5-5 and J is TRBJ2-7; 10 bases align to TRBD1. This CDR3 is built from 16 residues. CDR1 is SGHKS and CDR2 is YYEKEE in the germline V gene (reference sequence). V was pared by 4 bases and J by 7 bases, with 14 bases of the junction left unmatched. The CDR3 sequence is CASSPGAQTGGEEQYF. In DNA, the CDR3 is TGTGCCAGCAGCCCCGGGGCTCAGACAGGGGGCGAAGAGCAGTACTTC.

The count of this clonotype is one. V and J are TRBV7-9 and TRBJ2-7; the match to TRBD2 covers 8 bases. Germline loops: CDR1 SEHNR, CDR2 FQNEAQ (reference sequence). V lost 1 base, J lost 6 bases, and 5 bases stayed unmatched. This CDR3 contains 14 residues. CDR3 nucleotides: TGTGCCAGCAGCTTAGTTGCGGGGGGTGTCGAGCAGTACTTC. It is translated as CASSLVAGGVEQYF.

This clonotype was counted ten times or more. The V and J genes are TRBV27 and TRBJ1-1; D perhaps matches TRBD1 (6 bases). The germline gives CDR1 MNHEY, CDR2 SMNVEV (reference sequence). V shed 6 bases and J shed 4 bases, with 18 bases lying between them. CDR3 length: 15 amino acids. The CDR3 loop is CASSLLRDTGTEAFF. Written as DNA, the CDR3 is TGTGCCAGCAGCCTCCTCAGGGACACCGGCACTGAAGCTTTCTTT.

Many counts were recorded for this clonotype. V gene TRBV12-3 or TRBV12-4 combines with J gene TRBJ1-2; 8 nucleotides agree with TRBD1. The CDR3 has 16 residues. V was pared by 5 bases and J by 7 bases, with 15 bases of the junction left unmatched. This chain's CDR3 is CASSLSDREGDSGYTF. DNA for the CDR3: TGTGCCAGCAGTCTCTCGGACAGGGAGGGTGACTCTGGCTACACCTTC.

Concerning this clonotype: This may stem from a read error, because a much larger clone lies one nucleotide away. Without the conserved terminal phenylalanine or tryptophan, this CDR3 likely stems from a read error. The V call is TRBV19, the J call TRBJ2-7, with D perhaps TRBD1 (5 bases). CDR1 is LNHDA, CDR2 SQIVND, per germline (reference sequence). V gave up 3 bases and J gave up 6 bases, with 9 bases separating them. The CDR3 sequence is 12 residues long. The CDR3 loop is CASSITGREQYL. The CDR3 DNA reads TGTGCCAGTAGTATCACAGGTCGCGAGCAGTACTTA.

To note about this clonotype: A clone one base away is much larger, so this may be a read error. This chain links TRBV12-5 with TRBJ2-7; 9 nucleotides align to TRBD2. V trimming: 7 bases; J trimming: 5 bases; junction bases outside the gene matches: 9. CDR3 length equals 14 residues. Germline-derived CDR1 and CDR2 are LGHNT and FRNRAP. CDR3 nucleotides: TGTGCTAGTGCCTTTAGCGGGAGACCCGACGAGCAGTACTTC. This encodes CASAFSGRPDEQYF. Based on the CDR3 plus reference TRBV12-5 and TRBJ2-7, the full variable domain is DARVTQTPRHKVTEMGQEVTMRCQPILGHNTVFWYRQTMMQGLELLAYFRNRAPLDDSGMPKDRFSAEMPDATLATLKIQPSEPRDSAVYFCASAFSGRPDEQYFGPGTRLTVT.

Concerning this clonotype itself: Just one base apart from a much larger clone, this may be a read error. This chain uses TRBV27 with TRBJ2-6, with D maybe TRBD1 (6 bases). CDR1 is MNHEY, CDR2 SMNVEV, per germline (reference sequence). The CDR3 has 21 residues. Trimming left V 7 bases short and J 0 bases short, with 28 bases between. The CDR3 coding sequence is TGTGCCAGCAAAGGGGGTGGCACGGAAGGGTTTGGGTTCTCTGGGGCCAACGTCCTGACTTTC. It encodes CASKGGGTEGFGFSGANVLTF.

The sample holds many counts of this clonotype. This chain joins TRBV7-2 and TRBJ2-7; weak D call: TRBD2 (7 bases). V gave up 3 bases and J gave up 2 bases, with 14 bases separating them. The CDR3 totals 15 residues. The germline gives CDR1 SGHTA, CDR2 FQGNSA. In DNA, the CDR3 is TGTGCCAGCAGCTTGCCGGGGGGCCCGACCTACGAGCAGTACTTC. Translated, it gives CASSLPGGPTYEQYF. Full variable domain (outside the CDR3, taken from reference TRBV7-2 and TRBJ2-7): GAGVSQSPSNKVTEKGKDVELRCDPISGHTALYWYRQSLGQGLEFLIYFQGNSAPDKSGLPSDRFSAERTGGSVSTLTIQRTQQEDSAVYLCASSLPGGPTYEQYFGPGTRLTVT.

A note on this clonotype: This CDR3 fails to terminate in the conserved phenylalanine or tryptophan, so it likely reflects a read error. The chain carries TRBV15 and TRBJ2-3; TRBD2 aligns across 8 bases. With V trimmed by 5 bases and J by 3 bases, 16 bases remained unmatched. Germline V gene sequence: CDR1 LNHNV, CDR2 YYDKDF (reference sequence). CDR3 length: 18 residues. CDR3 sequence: CATSALPGLDFTTDTQYY. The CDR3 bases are TGTGCCACCAGCGCACTTCCGGGACTAGACTTTACAACAGATACGCAGTATTAT.

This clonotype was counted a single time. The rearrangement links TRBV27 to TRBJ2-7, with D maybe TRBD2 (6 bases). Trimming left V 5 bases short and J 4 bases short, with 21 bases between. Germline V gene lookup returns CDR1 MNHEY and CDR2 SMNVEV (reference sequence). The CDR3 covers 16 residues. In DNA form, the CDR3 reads TGTGCCAGCAGTCCCACGGCGGGTCTAGGGACTTACGAGCAGTACTTC. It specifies CASSPTAGLGTYEQYF.

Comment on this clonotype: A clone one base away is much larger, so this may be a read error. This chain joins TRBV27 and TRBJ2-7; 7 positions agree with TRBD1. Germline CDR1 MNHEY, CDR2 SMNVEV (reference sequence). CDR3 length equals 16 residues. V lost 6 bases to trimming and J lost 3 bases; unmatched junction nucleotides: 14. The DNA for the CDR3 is TGTGCCAGCAGCCTAGGAGCGACAGGGAGCATCTACGAGCAGTACTTC. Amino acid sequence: CASSLGATGSIYEQYF.

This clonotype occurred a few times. In DNA, the CDR3 is TGCAGCGTTGAAGGGGGCAGGGGTTTCTATGGCTACACCTTC. This sequence encodes CSVEGGRGFYGYTF. The rearrangement links TRBV29-1 to TRBJ1-2, with D maybe TRBD1 (6 bases). The V end was cut by 1 base, the J end by 4 bases, with 13 bases between. This CDR3 contains 14 residues. Per the germline V gene, CDR1 is SQVTM and CDR2 is ANQGSEA. Variable domain in full (rest from reference TRBV29-1 and TRBJ1-2): SAVISQKPSRDICQRGTSLTIQCQVDSQVTMMFWYRQQPGQSLTLIATANQGSEATYESGFVIDKFPISRPNLTFSTLTVSNMSPEDSSIYLCSVEGGRGFYGYTFGSGTRLTVV.

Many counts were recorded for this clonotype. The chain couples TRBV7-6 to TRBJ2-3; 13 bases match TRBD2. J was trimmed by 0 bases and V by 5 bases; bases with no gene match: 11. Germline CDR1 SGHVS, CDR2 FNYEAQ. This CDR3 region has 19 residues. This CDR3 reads CASSPRGTSGATSTDTQYF. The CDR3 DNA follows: TGTGCCAGCAGCCCTAGGGGGACTAGCGGGGCTACTAGCACAGATACGCAGTATTTT.

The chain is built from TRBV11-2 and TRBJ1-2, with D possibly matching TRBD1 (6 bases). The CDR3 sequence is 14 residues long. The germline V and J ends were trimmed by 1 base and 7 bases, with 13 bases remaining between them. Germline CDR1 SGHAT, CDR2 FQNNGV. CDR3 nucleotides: TGTGCCAGCAGCTTAGCCGGGACAAGGGGTGGCTACACCTTC. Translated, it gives CASSLAGTRGGYTF.

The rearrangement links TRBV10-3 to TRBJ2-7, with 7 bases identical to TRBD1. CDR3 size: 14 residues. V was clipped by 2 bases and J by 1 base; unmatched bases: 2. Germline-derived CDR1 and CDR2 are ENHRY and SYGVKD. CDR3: CAISEPGQSYEQYF. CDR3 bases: TGTGCCATCAGTGAGCCGGGACAGTCCTACGAGCAGTACTTC.

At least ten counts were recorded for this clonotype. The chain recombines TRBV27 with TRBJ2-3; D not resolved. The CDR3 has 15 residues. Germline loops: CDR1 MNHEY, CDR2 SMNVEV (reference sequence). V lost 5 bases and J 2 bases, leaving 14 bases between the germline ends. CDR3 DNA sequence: TGTGCCAGCAGTCCCTATGGCGCAGACACAGATACGCAGTATTTT. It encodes CASSPYGADTDTQYF.

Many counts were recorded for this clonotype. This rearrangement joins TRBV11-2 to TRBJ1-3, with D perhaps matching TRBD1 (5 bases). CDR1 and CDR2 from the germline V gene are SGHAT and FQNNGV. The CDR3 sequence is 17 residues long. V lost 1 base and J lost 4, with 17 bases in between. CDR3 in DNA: TGTGCCAGCAGCTTAGTCCCGGAGGGGATTACAGGAAACACCATATATTTT. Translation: CASSLVPEGITGNTIYF.